Given below is one T cell receptor (beta chain) in context. Its antigen remains unidentified. The data were obtained in a study of T cell responses to AZD1222 COVID-19 vaccine. Study results and caveats: Repertoires were obtained solely post-peak T cell response.

Produced via immunoSEQ multiplex PCR; TCRdb's table is partial and in-frame only. The sample holds 150,000 to 200,000 clones, 93% seen once. Per germline, CDR1 SGHRS and CDR2 YFSETQ. The CDR3 runs to 13 residues. Trimming removed 1 base from V and 6 bases from J, with 7 bases in between. The chain combines TRBV5-1 with TRBJ2-2; possibly TRBD1 for D (5 bases). The TCR was taken from an adult in good health. The sequenced sample was peripheral blood, obtained on day 0 of AZD1222 vaccination. This CDR3 is CASSLQGSGELFF. For the CDR3, the DNA is TGCGCCAGCAGCTTGCAGGGATCCGGGGAGCTGTTTTTT.